These T cell receptor beta chains were read from a single sample in a study of beta chain features in type 1 diabetes. Assay used: immunoSEQ multiplex PCR; TCRdb lists only in-frame clones, some missing. The sample holds 140,000 to 150,000 clones, 10% seen once. The sample comprised naive CD4+ T cells from blood. These receptors all stem from a man between 18 and 29 years old in good health. Both conserved end residues are part of each CDR3. The D gene is left open where the match is weak. The size of a clone is reported for some rows only, either as once, few or many, or as a class for expanded clones.

TRBV4-3	TRBJ1-2	.	.	CASSQVTGDYGYTF	TGCGCCAGCAGCCAAGTAACGGGGGACTATGGCTACACCTTC
TRBV30	TRBJ1-5	few	.	CAWDRGGNQPQHF	TGTGCCTGGGACCGTGGGGGGAATCAGCCCCAGCATTTT
TRBV9	TRBJ2-3	few	TRBD2	CASSVTGGDIDTQYF	TGTGCCAGCAGCGTAACCGGGGGGGATATAGATACGCAGTATTTT
TRBV29-1	TRBJ2-5	many	.	CSVEEGTHKETQYF	TGCAGCGTTGAAGAGGGGACACATAAAGAGACCCAGTACTTC
TRBV5-1	TRBJ1-5	few	.	CASSLAPVDSNQPQHF	TGCGCCAGCAGCTTGGCCCCGGTCGATAGCAATCAGCCCCAGCATTTT
TRBV20-1	TRBJ1-1	few	.	CSAPNSVEAFF	TGCAGTGCTCCAAATTCGGTTGAAGCTTTCTTT
TRBV5-1	TRBJ2-5	few	.	CASSPRGRTYQETQYF	TGCGCCAGCAGCCCGCGGGGCCGGACGTACCAAGAGACCCAGTACTTC
TRBV6-1	TRBJ2-1	.	.	CASSELPGNEQFF	TGTGCCAGCAGTGAACTACCGGGGAATGAGCAGTTCTTC
TRBV6-1	TRBJ1-2	.	.	CASSASEAGNYGYTF	TGTGCCAGCAGTGCGTCAGAGGCGGGTAACTATGGCTACACCTTC
TRBV29-1	TRBJ2-1	.	.	CSVEDPGTSLLNEQFF	TGCAGCGTTGAAGACCCCGGGACTTCCTTACTCAATGAGCAGTTCTTC
TRBV18	TRBJ1-4	few	.	CASSPPQVEKLFF	TGTGCCAGCTCACCACCGCAGGTCGAAAAACTGTTTTTT
TRBV7-8	TRBJ1-6	few	TRBD1	CASSTRYRGGSPLHF	TGTGCCAGCAGCACCCGGTACAGGGGCGGTTCACCCCTCCACTTT
TRBV9	TRBJ1-3	.	.	CASSESRFSGNTIYF	TGTGCCAGCAGCGAGAGCAGGTTCTCTGGAAACACCATATATTTT
TRBV6-1	TRBJ1-4	few	.	CASSDRGLGEKLFF	TGTGCCAGCAGTGACAGGGGTCTCGGCGAAAAACTGTTTTTT
TRBV19	TRBJ1-2	.	.	CASSRGSLNYGYTF	TGTGCCAGTAGTAGGGGCAGCCTAAACTATGGCTACACCTTC
TRBV4-2	TRBJ2-7	.	TRBD2	CASSQATSGGSYEQYF	TGTGCCAGCAGCCAAGCTACTAGCGGGGGGAGCTACGAGCAGTACTTC
TRBV14	TRBJ1-2	.	.	CASSPIGGGAGYGYTF	TGTGCCAGCAGCCCAATCGGTGGGGGCGCCGGCTATGGCTACACCTTC
TRBV13	TRBJ2-7	few	TRBD2	CASSRGEGYPSYEQYF	TGTGCCAGCAGCCGGGGGGAAGGGTACCCCTCCTACGAGCAGTACTTC
TRBV29-1	TRBJ1-1	.	.	CSVVDTRNTEAFF	TGCAGCGTGGTGGACACAAGGAACACTGAAGCTTTCTTT
TRBV6-1	TRBJ2-7	few	TRBD2	CASSEVGLAAYEQYF	TGTGCCAGCAGTGAGGTGGGACTAGCGGCGTACGAGCAGTACTTC
TRBV28	TRBJ2-5	.	.	CASSLSTGTQYF	TGTGCCAGCAGTTTATCCACGGGAACCCAGTACTTC
TRBV7-3	TRBJ2-3	.	.	CASSSGHQKRDTQYF	TGTGCCAGCAGCTCGGGACACCAAAAAAGAGATACGCAGTATTTT
TRBV30	TRBJ2-1	.	.	CACGSSSSYNEQFF	TGTGCCTGCGGGTCCTCCAGCTCCTACAATGAGCAGTTCTTC
TRBV25-1	TRBJ1-2	few	TRBD1	CASSERTGGYGYTF	TGTGCCAGCAGTGAGAGGACAGGGGGCTATGGCTACACCTTC
TRBV7-2	TRBJ1-2	.	TRBD1	CASSLDSPRQGGGGYTF	TGTGCCAGCAGCTTAGATTCCCCAAGACAGGGTGGAGGAGGCTACACCTTC
TRBV6-4	TRBJ2-5	.	TRBD2	CASSCIAGGPEETQYF	TGTGCCAGCAGTTGTATTGCGGGGGGGCCGGAGGAGACCCAGTACTTC
TRBV7-2	TRBJ1-1	few	TRBD1	CASSSDRGQTEAFF	TGTGCCAGCAGCTCGGACAGGGGGCAGACTGAAGCTTTCTTT
TRBV7-9	TRBJ2-2	.	TRBD2	CASSLQSGRNTGELFF	TGTGCCAGCAGCTTACAAAGCGGGAGGAACACCGGGGAGCTGTTTTTT
TRBV19	TRBJ2-5	few	.	CASSNSIQETQYF	TGTGCCAGTAGCAACAGTATACAAGAGACCCAGTACTTC
TRBV29-1	TRBJ1-1	many	.	CSVEQNRAAFF	TGCAGCGTTGAGCAAAACAGGGCAGCTTTCTTT
TRBV29-1	TRBJ2-1	many	.	CSVRGATYNEQFF	TGCAGCGTTCGAGGTGCCACCTACAATGAGCAGTTCTTC
TRBV7-7	TRBJ2-7	.	.	CASSADRNYEQYF	TGTGCCAGCAGCGCCGACAGAAATTACGAGCAGTACTTC
TRBV30	TRBJ2-3	few	.	CAWSSGTDTQYF	TGTGCCTGGAGTAGCGGCACAGATACGCAGTATTTT
TRBV4-3	TRBJ1-5	.	.	CASSQDVRRGSNQPQHF	TGCGCCAGCAGCCAAGATGTGCGCAGGGGAAGCAATCAGCCCCAGCATTTT
TRBV5-6	TRBJ2-7	few	.	CASSLASGIRTYEQYF	TGTGCCAGCAGCTTGGCCTCAGGGATTCGCACCTACGAGCAGTACTTC
TRBV2	TRBJ2-3	.	TRBD2	CASSKRGGRLASDTQYF	TGTGCCAGCAGCAAAAGGGGGGGGAGACTAGCGTCAGATACGCAGTATTTT
TRBV7-9	TRBJ1-2	.	.	CASSSYLQARTNYGYTF	TGTGCCAGCAGCTCCTATTTACAGGCGCGAACTAACTATGGCTACACCTTC
TRBV4-3	TRBJ2-2	.	TRBD2	CASSQGTSGGTGELFF	TGCGCCAGCAGCCAGGGGACTAGCGGGGGCACCGGGGAGCTGTTTTTT
TRBV6-6	TRBJ2-1	.	.	CASSYRENNEQFF	TGTGCCAGCAGTTATCGGGAAAACAATGAGCAGTTCTTC
TRBV6-1	TRBJ1-5	.	.	CASSEDWGSRPQHF	TGTGCCAGCAGTGAGGACTGGGGAAGCCGGCCCCAGCATTTT
TRBV5-1	TRBJ2-2	few	.	CASSLGQNTGELFF	TGCGCCAGCAGCCTAGGACAGAACACCGGGGAGCTGTTTTTT
TRBV27	TRBJ2-7	.	.	CASSLYGEQYF	TGTGCCAGCAGTTTATACGGCGAGCAGTACTTC
TRBV9	TRBJ2-2	few	TRBD2	CASSRAGVSGTGELFF	TGTGCCAGCAGCAGGGCGGGGGTATCGGGCACCGGGGAGCTGTTTTTT
TRBV19	TRBJ1-3	.	.	CASTPGGAGNTIYF	TGTGCCAGTACCCCCGGCGGAGCCGGAAACACCATATATTTT
TRBV5-1	TRBJ2-7	few	TRBD1	CASRSGQGGPLSYEQYF	TGCGCCAGCAGATCGGGACAGGGTGGTCCCCTCTCCTACGAGCAGTACTTC
TRBV19	TRBJ2-3	few	.	CASSIVSSTDTQYF	TGTGCCAGTAGTATAGTCTCCAGCACAGATACGCAGTATTTT
TRBV18	TRBJ2-5	.	.	CASSPPEETQYF	TGTGCCAGCTCACCGCCAGAAGAGACCCAGTACTTC
TRBV27	TRBJ1-4	.	.	CASSLQGTGTSEKLFF	TGTGCCAGCAGTCTTCAAGGAACGGGGACTTCAGAAAAACTGTTTTTT
TRBV18	TRBJ2-7	few	TRBD2	CASSPPFGRVNYEQYF	TGTGCCAGCTCACCACCTTTTGGGAGGGTTAACTACGAGCAGTACTTC
TRBV7-3	TRBJ2-2	.	TRBD1	CASSRQGNTGELFF	TGTGCCAGCAGCCGACAGGGGAACACCGGGGAGCTGTTTTTT